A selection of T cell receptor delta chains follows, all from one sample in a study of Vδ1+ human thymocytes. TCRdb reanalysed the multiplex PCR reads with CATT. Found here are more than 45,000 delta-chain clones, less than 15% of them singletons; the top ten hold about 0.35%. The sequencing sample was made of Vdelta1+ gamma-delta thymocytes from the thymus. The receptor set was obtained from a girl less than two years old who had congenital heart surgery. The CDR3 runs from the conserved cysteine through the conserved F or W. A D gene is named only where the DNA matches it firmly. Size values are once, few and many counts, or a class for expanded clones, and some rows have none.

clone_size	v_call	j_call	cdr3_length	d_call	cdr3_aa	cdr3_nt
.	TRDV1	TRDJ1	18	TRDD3	CALGTESGWGYYTDKLIF	TGTGCTCTTGGGACGGAGTCGGGCTGGGGGTACTACACCGATAAACTCATCTTT
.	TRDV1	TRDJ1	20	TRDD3	CALGELRPQRGYANTDKLIF	TGTGCTCTTGGGGAATTACGGCCTCAACGGGGATACGCGAACACCGATAAACTCATCTTT
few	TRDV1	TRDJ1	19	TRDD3	CALETTGPTWGIWNDKLIF	TGTGCTCTTGAGACGACAGGTCCTACCTGGGGGATTTGGAACGATAAACTCATCTTT
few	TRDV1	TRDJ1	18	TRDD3	CALGEPPGYWGIPDKLIF	TGTGCTCTTGGGGAACCGCCCGGGTACTGGGGGATTCCCGATAAACTCATCTTT
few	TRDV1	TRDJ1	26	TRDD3	CALGNHLGPVPGTGGYGKRDTDKLIF	TGTGCTCTTGGGAACCACCTAGGACCCGTCCCAGGGACTGGGGGATACGGGAAACGGGACACCGATAAACTCATCTTT
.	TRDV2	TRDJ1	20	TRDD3	CACFRRGREGIRGSSDKLIF	TGTGCCTGTTTCCGGCGGGGCCGGGAAGGGATACGGGGGAGTAGCGATAAACTCATCTTT
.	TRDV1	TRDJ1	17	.	CALGEPGQMGGGDKLIF	TGTGCTCTTGGGGAACCGGGACAGATGGGGGGCGGCGATAAACTCATCTTT
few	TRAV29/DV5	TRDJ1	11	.	CAASAGGKEIF	TGTGCAGCAAGCGCGGGAGGGAAAGAGATCTTT
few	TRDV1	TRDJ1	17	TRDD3	CALGDLRDTQDTDKLIF	TGTGCTCTTGGGGACCTAAGGGATACGCAAGACACCGATAAACTCATCTTT
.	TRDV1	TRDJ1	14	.	CALGSRSYTDKLIF	TGTGCTCTTGGGTCCCGATCATACACCGATAAACTCATCTTT
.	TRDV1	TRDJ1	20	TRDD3	CALGTSFLLLGDQYTDKLIF	TGTGCTCTTGGTACTTCCTTCCTGTTACTGGGGGACCAGTACACCGATAAACTCATCTTT
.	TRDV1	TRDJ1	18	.	CALGELGNPSGSSDKLIF	TGTGCTCTTGGGGAACTAGGGAATCCTAGCGGGTCCTCCGATAAACTCATCTTT
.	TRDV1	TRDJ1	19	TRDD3	CALGERRNCNWGIADKLIF	TGTGCTCTTGGGGAACGGCGAAATTGTAACTGGGGGATTGCCGATAAACTCATCTTT
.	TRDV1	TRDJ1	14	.	CALGELADTDKLIF	TGTGCTCTTGGGGAACTGGCGGACACCGATAAACTCATCTTT
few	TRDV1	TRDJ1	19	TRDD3	CALGEQAYECGGYADKLIF	TGTGCTCTTGGGGAACAAGCCTACGAGTGCGGGGGATACGCCGATAAACTCATCTTT
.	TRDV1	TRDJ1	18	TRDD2	CALGDPPFLRAYTDKLIF	TGTGCTCTTGGGGACCCTCCCTTCCTACGAGCCTACACCGATAAACTCATCTTT
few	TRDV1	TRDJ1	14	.	CALGEPIGTDKLIF	TGTGCTCTTGGGGAACCCATCGGCACCGATAAACTCATCTTT
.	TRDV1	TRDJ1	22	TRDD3	CALGELSPYILGDTGYTDKLIF	TGTGCTCTTGGGGAACTCTCTCCCTACATCCTGGGGGATACGGGGTACACCGATAAACTCATCTTT
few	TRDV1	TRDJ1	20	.	CALGEPLEPLPFRYTDKLIF	TGTGCTCTTGGGGAACCCTTGGAGCCCTTACCCTTTAGGTACACCGATAAACTCATCTTT
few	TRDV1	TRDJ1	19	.	CALGELYPSSAVPDDKLIF	TGTGCTCTTGGGGAACTCTACCCCTCCTCGGCCGTCCCGGACGATAAACTCATCTTT
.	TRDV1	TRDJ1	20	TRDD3	CALGEPPRWGIHLYTDKLIF	TGTGCTCTTGGGGAACCACCACGCTGGGGGATACATTTGTACACCGATAAACTCATCTTT
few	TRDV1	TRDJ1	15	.	CALGEVAHHTDKLIF	TGTGCTCTTGGGGAAGTGGCCCACCACACCGATAAACTCATCTTT
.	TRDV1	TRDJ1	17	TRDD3	CALGVSDWGIGADKLIF	TGTGCTCTTGGGGTATCCGACTGGGGGATAGGGGCCGATAAACTCATCTTT
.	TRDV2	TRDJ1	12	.	CACDTKGGSLIF	TGTGCCTGTGACACCAAGGGGGGTTCACTCATCTTT
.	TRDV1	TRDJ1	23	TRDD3	CALGEFVSYAYTGGYVYTDKLIF	TGTGCTCTTGGGGAATTCGTTTCCTACGCCTATACTGGGGGATACGTTTACACCGATAAACTCATCTTT
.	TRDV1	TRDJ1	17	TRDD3	CALGELEAGGFADKLIF	TGTGCTCTTGGGGAACTAGAGGCTGGGGGATTTGCCGATAAACTCATCTTT
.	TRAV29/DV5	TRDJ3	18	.	CAPKGGITLAWDTRQMFF	TGCGCACCTAAAGGGGGAATAACCCTGGCCTGGGACACCCGACAGATGTTTTTC
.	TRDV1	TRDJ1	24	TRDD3	CALGEVPYQAVLGDTYVYTDKLIF	TGTGCTCTTGGGGAAGTTCCCTACCAAGCCGTACTGGGGGATACGTATGTGTACACCGATAAACTCATCTTT
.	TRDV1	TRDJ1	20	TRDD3	CALGELLGGGWGMEPDKLIF	TGTGCTCTTGGGGAACTCCTCGGGGGTGGGTGGGGGATGGAGCCCGATAAACTCATCTTT
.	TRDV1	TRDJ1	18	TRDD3	CALLAFPGTGGPTDKLIF	TGTGCTCTCCTAGCCTTCCCCGGTACTGGGGGGCCCACCGATAAACTCATCTTT
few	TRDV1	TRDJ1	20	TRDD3	CALGELHYASTGGYTDKLIF	TGTGCTCTTGGGGAACTGCACTACGCCTCTACTGGGGGATACACCGATAAACTCATCTTT
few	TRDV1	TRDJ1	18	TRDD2	CALGELASYRRYLAKLIF	TGTGCTCTTGGGGAACTAGCTTCCTATCGCAGATACTTGGCTAAACTCATCTTT
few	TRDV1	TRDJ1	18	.	CALGELPGAVLITDKLIF	TGTGCTCTTGGGGAACTACCAGGGGCTGTACTGATCACCGATAAACTCATCTTT
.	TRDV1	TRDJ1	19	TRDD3	CALGELLPRQGGMPDKLIF	TGTGCTCTTGGGGAACTTCTTCCGCGGCAAGGGGGGATGCCCGATAAACTCATCTTT
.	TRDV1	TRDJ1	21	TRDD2	CALGDLFPTPANLRNTDKLIF	TGTGCTCTTGGGGACTTATTTCCTACCCCAGCTAATCTACGAAACACCGATAAACTCATCTTT
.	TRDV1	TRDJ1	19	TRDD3	CALGELPPTGGVWTDKLIF	TGTGCTCTTGGGGAACTCCCCCCTACTGGGGGAGTGTGGACCGATAAACTCATCTTT
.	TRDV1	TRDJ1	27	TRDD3	CALGEVGGYPPASYWGIKGPYTDKLIF	TGTGCTCTTGGGGAGGTTGGGGGGTACCCTCCCGCTTCGTACTGGGGGATAAAGGGCCCGTACACCGATAAACTCATCTTT
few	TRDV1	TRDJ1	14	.	CALGVRTGNDKLIF	TGTGCTCTTGGGGTCCGTACTGGAAACGATAAACTCATCTTT
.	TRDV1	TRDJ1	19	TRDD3	CALGEHGAKLGIRSDKLIF	TGTGCTCTTGGGGAACACGGGGCTAAACTGGGGATACGGTCCGATAAACTCATCTTT
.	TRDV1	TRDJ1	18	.	CALGELSPPPYYTDKLIF	TGTGCTCTTGGGGAACTCTCACCTCCCCCCTACTACACCGATAAACTCATCTTT
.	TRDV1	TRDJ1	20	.	CALGERGAYRRSGNADKLIF	TGTGCTCTTGGGGAACGAGGGGCCTACAGAAGGTCGGGGAACGCCGATAAACTCATCTTT
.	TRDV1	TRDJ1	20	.	CALGSFLRWGILLYTDRLIF	TGTGCTCTTGGATCCTTCCTACGGTGGGGGATACTCCTATACACCGATAGACTCATCTTT
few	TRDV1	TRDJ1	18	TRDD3	CALGELSSVLGDTRKLIF	TGTGCTCTTGGGGAACTCTCGTCAGTACTGGGGGATACGCGTAAACTCATCTTT
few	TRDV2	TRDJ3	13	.	CAYSPWDTRQMFF	TGTGCATACTCGCCCTGGGACACCCGACAGATGTTTTTC
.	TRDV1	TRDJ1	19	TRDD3	CALGERSGGDMKYTDKLIF	TGTGCTCTTGGGGAACGATCGGGGGGGGATATGAAGTACACCGATAAACTCATCTTT
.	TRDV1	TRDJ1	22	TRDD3	CALGERVGLLPVWGIGSDKLIF	TGTGCTCTTGGGGAACGGGTGGGCCTCCTACCCGTCTGGGGGATCGGGAGCGATAAACTCATCTTT
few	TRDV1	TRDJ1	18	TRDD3	CALGELNPEGYPADKLIF	TGTGCTCTTGGGGAACTAAATCCTGAGGGATACCCGGCCGATAAACTCATCTTT
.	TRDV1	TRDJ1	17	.	CALGEATTGSNTDKLIF	TGTGCTCTTGGGGAAGCAACAACTGGGTCTAACACCGATAAACTCATCTTT
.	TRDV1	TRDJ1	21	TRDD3	CALGEPLRSAGGYGYTDKLIF	TGTGCTCTTGGGGAGCCCCTAAGGTCGGCTGGGGGATACGGCTACACCGATAAACTCATCTTT
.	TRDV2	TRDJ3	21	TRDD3	CACDTLFVAGWGIWDTRQMFF	TGTGCCTGTGACACTTTATTTGTAGCTGGATGGGGGATCTGGGACACCCGACAGATGTTTTTC
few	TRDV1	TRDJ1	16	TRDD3	CALGRIGYGSADKLIF	TGTGCTCTTGGGAGAATTGGATACGGAAGCGCCGATAAACTCATCTTT
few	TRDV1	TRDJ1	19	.	CALGERRSGYWATVNKLIF	TGTGCTCTTGGGGAACGAAGGTCTGGGTACTGGGCCACCGTCAATAAACTCATCTTT
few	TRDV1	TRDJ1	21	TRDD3	CALGELASVQLGDTRTDKLIF	TGTGCTCTTGGGGAACTTGCGTCAGTCCAACTGGGGGATACGCGCACCGATAAACTCATCTTT
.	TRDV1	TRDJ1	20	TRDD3	CALGEPGTYWGITDTDKLIF	TGTGCTCTTGGGGAACCAGGGACCTACTGGGGGATAACAGACACCGATAAACTCATCTTT
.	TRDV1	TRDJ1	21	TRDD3	CALGELVRSCEGIPPTDKLIF	TGTGCTCTTGGGGAACTTGTGCGGTCTTGTGAGGGGATACCACCCACCGATAAACTCATCTTT